This T cell receptor (beta chain) was identified during a study of kidney transplant recipient with SARS-CoV-2 infection. A single record per CDR3 protein comes from TCRdb applying MiXCR to the reads. Of under 300,000 distinct CDR3 sequences in the sample, about 28% were seen once. The germline V gene has CDR1 SGHTA and CDR2 FQGTGA. CDR3 length: 14 residues. The ends were cut back, 3 bases at V and 6 bases at J, with 13 bases in the middle. In this sample, this clonotype turned up many times. This clonotype was sampled from a male patient in his thirties who had COVID-19 and was a kidney transplant recipient. Some T cells may originate from the graft donor. The source was a blood sample, collected at baseline and on day 111 from a kidney transplant recipient. The chain employs TRBV7-3 and TRBJ2-3; D is perhaps TRBD2 (7 bases). The CDR3 spells CASSLGGLVDTQYF. For the CDR3, the DNA is TGTGCCAGCAGCTTGGGGGGGCTGGTTGATACGCAGTATTTT.